This T cell receptor beta chain was recovered during a study of blood T cell repertoires in COVID-19. In the authors' methods: By means of reference gene primer amplification, nucleated cell counts were estimated. Assay: immunoSEQ multiplex PCR; the TCRdb copy retains only in-frame clones and omits some. The V and J calls and clone size come from that table; D and trimming were worked out from the DNA. Counted here are about 210,000 clones, around 80% occurring once; the ten biggest clones make up 10% to 13%. Germline values: CDR1 KGHSH, CDR2 LQKENI. The junction had 7 bases not matched to a gene; V was cut back by 1 base and J by 5 bases. This CDR3 region has 15 residues.

This chain joins TRBV18 and TRBJ1-1; 7 bases are shared with TRBD1. Specimen: peripheral blood. The receptor's source is a woman of 80 years or more with COVID-19, enrolled during active disease. DNA for the CDR3: TGTGCCAGCTCACCACTGGGCCAGGGGGTTACTGAAGCTTTCTTT. Its protein product is CASSPLGQGVTEAFF.